The TCR beta chain under discussion was sequenced for a study of cytomegalovirus exposure and HLA in healthy donors. This CDR3 comprises 15 residues. V was shortened by 0 bases and J by 0 bases, with 9 bases between the two germline ends. From germline, CDR1 is GTSNPN and CDR2 SVGIG (reference sequence). PCR primers comprised 60 Vbeta and 13 Jbeta primers. Using immunoSEQ multiplex PCR, the repertoire was profiled, and TCRdb retains in-frame clones only, with some absent. This repertoire shows under 150,000 clones, around nine tenths found once; its top ten account for 4% to 6.5%. V gene TRBV30 combines with J gene TRBJ1-3; weak D call: TRBD1 (5 bases). The source of this sequence is a woman under 40 in good health and CMV-seronegative. The sequenced material came from PBMCs. The CDR3, as DNA: TGTGCCTGGAGTGTAGACAGATACTCTGGAAACACCATATATTTT. It codes for CAWSVDRYSGNTIYF.